The 5 T cell receptor beta chains presented below share a single source sample, sequenced in a study of blood T cells in healthy people across ages. A J-beta primer mix and a sample-barcoded 5' primer were used in a second PCR of about 7 to 12 cycles. TCRdb processed the 5' RACE reads anew with MiXCR; each CDR3 protein has one entry. The sample records more than 650,000 distinct CDR3 sequences, around half being singletons. Sequencing was carried out using blood. The receptors derive from a man older than 75 in good health.

The count of this clonotype is one. The rearrangement links TRBV27 to TRBJ2-5; D ambiguous. With 5 bases removed from V and 4 bases from J, the gap between germline ends came to 17 bases. CDR3 length equals 15 residues. Germline lookup yields CDR1 MNHEY and CDR2 SMNVEV (reference sequence). The CDR3 region is CASSPLPTVVETQYF. As DNA, the CDR3 is TGTGCCAGCAGTCCCCTCCCCACAGTGGTAGAGACCCAGTACTTC.

The chain recombines TRBV6-5 with TRBJ1-1, with D possibly being TRBD1 (5 bases). In germline, CDR1 is MNHEY, CDR2 SVGAGI. The V end lost 6 bases, the J end lost 10 bases, and 18 bases lay between the germline ends. CDR3 length equals 13 residues. This CDR3 reads CASSPRVSWGAFF. CDR3 in DNA: TGTGCCAGCAGCCCCAGGGTATCTTGGGGAGCTTTCTTT.

The CDR3, as DNA: TGCGCCAGCAGCTTACAGGAGCCCTACGAGCAGTACTTC. Amino acids: CASSLQEPYEQYF. The V and J genes are TRBV5-1 and TRBJ2-7; D possibly corresponds to TRBD1 (5 bases). V was trimmed by 2 bases and J by 2 bases, leaving 8 bases between them. CDR1 is SGHRS, CDR2 YFSETQ, per germline. This CDR3 region has 13 residues.

Only a few counts were recorded for this clonotype. V and J are TRBV20-1 and TRBJ1-1, with D possibly TRBD1 on 5 matching bases. From germline, CDR1 is DFQATT and CDR2 SNEGSKA (reference sequence). CDR3 length: 12 residues. The ends were cut back, 1 base at V and 10 bases at J, with 13 bases in the middle. For the CDR3, the DNA is TGCAGTGCTAGAGTACAGGTAAAAGGAGCTTTCTTT. Residues: CSARVQVKGAFF.

The chain combines TRBV3-1 with TRBJ2-3; TRBD2 matches 8 bases. Germline CDR1 is LGHDT and CDR2 is YNNKEL (reference sequence). This CDR3 region has 17 residues. With V trimmed by 2 bases and J by 14 bases, 21 bases remained unmatched. CDR3 region: CASSQYTGGPLHRYAYF. CDR3 nucleotides: TGTGCCAGCAGCCAATATACGGGAGGGCCTTTACACAGATACGCGTATTTT.